These 5 T cell receptor beta chains were sequenced from one sample in a study of lymphopenia after photon versus proton radiotherapy. The assay was immunoSEQ multiplex PCR, and TCRdb's table has in-frame clones only and misses some. The repertoire holds 45,000 to 65,000 clones, with under 95% as singletons. Sequencing used peripheral blood, obtained from a patient treated with photon-based radiotherapy. The receptors come from a woman between 35 and 50 years old with cholangiocarcinoma.

J is TRBJ2-5 and V is TRBV6-5; 7 bases align to TRBD2. This CDR3 spans 15 amino acids. Germline values: CDR1 MNHEY, CDR2 SVGAGI. V was clipped by 4 bases and J by 5 bases; unmatched bases: 10. DNA for the CDR3: TGTGCCAGCAGTTCCGCAGCCGGGACTACCGAGACCCAGTACTTC. This encodes CASSSAAGTTETQYF.

Turning to this clone: At the DNA level, this CDR3 is encoded by other sequences in the same sample as well. The chain links TRBV6-1 to TRBJ2-7; D gene uncertain. The CDR3 loop spans 13 amino acids. Trimming pared 7 bases from V and 4 bases from J, leaving 14 bases between. In germline, CDR1 is MNHNS, CDR2 SASEGT. DNA of the CDR3: TGTGCCAGCACCAAAGGCCAAGGATACGAGCAGTACTTC. As protein: CASTKGQGYEQYF.

The chain links TRBV4-1 to TRBJ1-1; tentative D call: TRBD1 (5 bases). CDR3 length: 17 residues. Germline CDR1 and CDR2: MGHRA and YSYEKL. Deletions cut 4 bases from V and 2 bases from J, with 20 bases between. CDR3 DNA: TGCGCCAGCAGCCCCCAACCTGGCGGGGGTGCCAACACTGAAGCTTTCTTT. Amino acid sequence: CASSPQPGGGANTEAFF.

The chain links TRBV7-2 to TRBJ1-1, with 9 nucleotides matching TRBD1. V trimming: 7 bases; J trimming: 5 bases; junction bases outside the gene matches: 8. CDR1 is SGHTA and CDR2 is FQGNSA in the germline V gene. CDR3 length: 14 residues. CDR3 protein: CASTQGQGNTEAFF. In DNA form, the CDR3 reads TGTGCCAGCACCCAGGGACAGGGTAATACTGAAGCTTTCTTT.

The V and J genes are TRBV30 and TRBJ1-2, with D tentatively TRBD1 (5 bases). The CDR3 covers 11 residues. Trimming cost V 1 base and J 8 bases, with 8 bases left between them. From germline, CDR1 is GTSNPN and CDR2 SVGIG (reference sequence). The CDR3 sequence is CAWSAGHGYTF. DNA of the CDR3: TGTGCCTGGAGTGCCGGACACGGCTACACCTTC.